This T cell receptor beta chain was documented in a study of identical twins. V gave up 0 bases and J gave up 12 bases, with 24 bases separating them. Germline lookup yields CDR1 SGHDN and CDR2 FVKESK. The CDR3 consists of 16 residues. Turning to this clonotype: Its target is not known.

Study-level points and caveats: Cord blood beta clonotypes present at high abundance carried fewer insertions; no such pattern appeared in memory repertoires.

TCRdb used MiXCR to reprocess the 5' RACE reads, holding one entry per CDR3 protein. The table has roughly 630,000 distinct CDR3 sequences, less than 9% seen once. The same sample was also used in a study of yellow fever vaccine responses in identical twins.

The sequencing input was PBMCs. This clonotype was obtained from a young woman in good health. The rearrangement joins TRBV14 to TRBJ2-7; D is perhaps TRBD2 (5 bases). The CDR3 is CASSQDERPLERVTYF. The CDR3 coding sequence is TGTGCCAGCAGCCAAGACGAGCGGCCCCTTGAACGCGTGACGTACTTC.